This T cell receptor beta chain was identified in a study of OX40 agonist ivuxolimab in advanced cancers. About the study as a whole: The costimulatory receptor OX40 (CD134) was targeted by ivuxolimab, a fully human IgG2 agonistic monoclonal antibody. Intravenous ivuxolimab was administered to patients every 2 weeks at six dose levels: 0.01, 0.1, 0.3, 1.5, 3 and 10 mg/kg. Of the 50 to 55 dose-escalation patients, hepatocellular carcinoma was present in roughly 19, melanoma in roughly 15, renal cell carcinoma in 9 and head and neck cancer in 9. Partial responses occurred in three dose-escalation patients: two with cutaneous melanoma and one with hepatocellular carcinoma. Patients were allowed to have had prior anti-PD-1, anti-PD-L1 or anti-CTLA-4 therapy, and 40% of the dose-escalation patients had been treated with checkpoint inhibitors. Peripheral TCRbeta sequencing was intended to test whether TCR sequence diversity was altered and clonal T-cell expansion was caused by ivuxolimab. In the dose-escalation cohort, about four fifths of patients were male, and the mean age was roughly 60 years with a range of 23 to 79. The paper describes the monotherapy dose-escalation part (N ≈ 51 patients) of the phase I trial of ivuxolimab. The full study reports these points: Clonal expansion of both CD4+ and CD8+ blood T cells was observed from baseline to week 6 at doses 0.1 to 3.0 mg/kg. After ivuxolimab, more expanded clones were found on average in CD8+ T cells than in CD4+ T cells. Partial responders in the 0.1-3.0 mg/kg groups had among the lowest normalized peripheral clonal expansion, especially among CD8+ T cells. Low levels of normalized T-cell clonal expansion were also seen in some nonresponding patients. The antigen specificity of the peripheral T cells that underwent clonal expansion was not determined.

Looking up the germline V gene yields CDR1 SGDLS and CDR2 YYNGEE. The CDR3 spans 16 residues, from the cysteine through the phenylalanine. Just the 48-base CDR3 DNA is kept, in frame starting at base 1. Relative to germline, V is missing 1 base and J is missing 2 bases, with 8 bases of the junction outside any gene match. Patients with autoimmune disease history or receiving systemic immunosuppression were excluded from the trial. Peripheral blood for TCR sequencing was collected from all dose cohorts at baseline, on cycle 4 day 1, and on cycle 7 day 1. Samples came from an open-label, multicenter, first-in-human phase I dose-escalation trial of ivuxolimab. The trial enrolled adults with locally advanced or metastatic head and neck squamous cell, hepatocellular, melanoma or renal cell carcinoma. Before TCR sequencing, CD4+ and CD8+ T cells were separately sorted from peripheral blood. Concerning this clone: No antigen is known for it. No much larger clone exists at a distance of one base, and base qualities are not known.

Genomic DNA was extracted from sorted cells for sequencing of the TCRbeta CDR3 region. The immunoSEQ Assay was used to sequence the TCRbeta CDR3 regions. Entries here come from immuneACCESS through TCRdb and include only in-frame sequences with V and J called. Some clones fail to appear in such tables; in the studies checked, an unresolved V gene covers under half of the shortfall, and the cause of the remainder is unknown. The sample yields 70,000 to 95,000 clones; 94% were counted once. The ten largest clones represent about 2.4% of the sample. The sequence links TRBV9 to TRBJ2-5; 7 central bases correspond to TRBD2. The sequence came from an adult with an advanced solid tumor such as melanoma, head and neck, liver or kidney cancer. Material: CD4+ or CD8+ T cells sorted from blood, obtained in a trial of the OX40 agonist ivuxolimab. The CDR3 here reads CASSVTSRGEQETQYF. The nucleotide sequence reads TGTGCCAGCAGCGTAACATCACGGGGGGAACAAGAGACCCAGTACTTC.